Below are 22 T cell receptor beta chains sequenced from a single sample in a study of blood T cell repertoires in COVID-19. Produced via immunoSEQ multiplex PCR; TCRdb's table is partial and in-frame only. The repertoire has some 78,000 clones, 84% of them found once; the top ten carry 3% to 4%. Sequenced input: peripheral blood. These TCRs come from a man aged 45 to 65 with acute or convalescent COVID-19.

The rearrangement joins TRBV30 to TRBJ2-2; D is possibly TRBD1 (6 bases). The CDR3 spans 14 residues. Trimming removed 0 bases at V and 5 bases at J, with 10 bases between. Germline assignment: CDR1 GTSNPN and CDR2 SVGIG (reference sequence). CDR3 amino acids: CAWSVQGSTGELFF. The CDR3 DNA sequence: TGTGCCTGGAGTGTACAGGGATCAACCGGGGAGCTGTTTTTT.

V usage is TRBV29-1 and J usage is TRBJ1-1; 7 bases align to TRBD1. V gave up 7 bases and J gave up 1 base; unmatched junction bases: 9. This CDR3 spans 14 amino acids. Germline V lookup: CDR1 SQVTM, CDR2 ANQGSEA. CDR3 residues: CSADRDSSNTEAFF. Written as DNA, the CDR3 is TGCAGCGCCGATCGGGACAGCTCGAACACTGAAGCTTTCTTT.

The DNA for the CDR3 is TGTGCCAGCAGTGTACCAGGGGGCGCCAGGTACGAGCAGTACTTC. It is translated as CASSVPGGARYEQYF. This chain connects TRBV28 to TRBJ2-7, with 8 bases that match TRBD1. From germline, CDR1 is MDHEN and CDR2 SYDVKM. V trimming: 5 bases; J trimming: 4 bases; junction bases outside the gene matches: 10. The CDR3 contains 15 residues.

This rearrangement joins TRBV7-9 to TRBJ1-2; a possible D gene is TRBD1 (6 bases). Germline V CDR1 and CDR2: SEHNR, FQNEAQ (reference sequence). V was cut by 5 bases and J by 4 bases, with 14 bases left in between. The CDR3 is made up of 14 amino acids. This CDR3 is CASSPKGGTYGYTF. The CDR3 region has the DNA TGTGCCAGCAGCCCGAAGGGGGGGACCTATGGCTACACCTTC.

V and J are TRBV7-8 and TRBJ2-7, with TRBD2 matching over 10 bases. The V gene's germline CDR1 is SGHVS and CDR2 FQNEAQ. V lost 0 bases, J lost 4 bases, and 3 bases stayed unmatched. CDR3 length: 15 amino acids. The CDR3 DNA reads TGTGCCAGCAGCTTAGCGGCTAGCGGGGGATACGAGCAGTACTTC. As protein: CASSLAASGGYEQYF.

This clone was seen only once. DNA of the CDR3: TGTGCCATCACCGGGACACTGGGCAATTCACCCCTCCACTTT. It encodes CAITGTLGNSPLHF. This chain joins TRBV10-3 and TRBJ1-6, with D possibly TRBD1 on 6 matching bases. Germline V lookup: CDR1 ENHRY, CDR2 SYGVKD. Trimming took off 7 bases at V and 7 bases at J, with 14 bases between the two ends. The CDR3 has 14 residues.

CDR3 in DNA: TGTGCCAGCAGCCAAGATCCTGGAGGGATTTACGAGCAGTACTTC. Its protein product is CASSQDPGGIYEQYF. V usage is TRBV3-1 (or the pseudogene TRBV3-2) and J usage is TRBJ2-7; a weak D match, TRBD2 (6 bases). V lost 0 bases and J 4 bases, leaving 13 bases between the germline ends. This CDR3 is 15 amino acids long. Germline assignment: CDR1 LGHDT and CDR2 YNNKEL (reference sequence).

The chain carries TRBV19 and TRBJ1-5; TRBD1 aligns across 7 bases. Trimming took 7 bases from V and 2 from J; bases not matched to a gene: 11. This CDR3 comprises 16 residues. Looked up from germline, CDR1 is LNHDA and CDR2 is SQIVND (reference sequence). The CDR3 DNA reads as TGTGCCAGTAACACGAATCCAGGGGGTGGCAATCAGCCCCAGCATTTT. Translated, it gives CASNTNPGGGNQPQHF.

V usage is TRBV24-1 and J usage is TRBJ1-2; weak D call: TRBD1 (5 bases). The CDR3 loop spans 13 amino acids. In germline, CDR1 is KGHDR, CDR2 SFDVKD. V dropped 7 bases and J dropped 13 bases, with 21 bases sitting between them. CDR3 residues: CATSPGEGRGGTF. In nucleotides, the CDR3 is TGTGCCACCAGCCCGGGAGAGGGGCGTGGTGGCACCTTC.

This rearrangement joins TRBV7-9 to TRBJ2-7; 8 positions match TRBD2. The CDR3 totals 16 residues. CDR1 is SEHNR and CDR2 is FQNEAQ in the germline V gene (reference sequence). The junction had 13 bases not matched to a gene; V was cut back by 3 bases and J by 6 bases. The CDR3 here is CASSFTRGGTLREQYF. The CDR3 DNA reads as TGTGCCAGCAGCTTCACCCGGGGGGGGACCTTACGCGAGCAGTACTTC.

This chain connects TRBV5-1 to TRBJ1-1, with TRBD1 matching over 7 bases. The germline CDR1 and CDR2 sequences are SGHRS and YFSETQ. After removal of 0 bases from V and 0 bases from J, the junction contained 5 bases not matched to a gene. The CDR3 spans 16 residues. CDR3 sequence: CASSLGVGQLNTEAFF. CDR3 nucleotides: TGCGCCAGCAGCTTGGGTGTGGGACAGCTGAACACTGAAGCTTTCTTT. The complete variable domain, with remaining parts taken from reference TRBV5-1 and TRBJ1-1, reads KAGVTQTPRYLIKTRGQQVTLSCSPISGHRSVSWYQQTPGQGLQFLFEYFSETQRNKGNFPGRFSGRQFSNSRSEMNVSTLELGDSALYLCASSLGVGQLNTEAFFGQGTRLTVV.

The V call is TRBV30, the J call TRBJ2-2, with 9 bases matching TRBD1. Germline values: CDR1 GTSNPN, CDR2 SVGIG (reference sequence). The CDR3 runs 14 residues. J lost 5 bases, V lost 4 bases, and 5 bases had no gene match. CDR3 residues: CAWNKGQGTGELFF. CDR3 DNA sequence: TGTGCCTGGAACAAGGGACAGGGAACCGGGGAGCTGTTTTTT.

The CDR3 loop reads CASRRDSQETQYF. As DNA, the CDR3 is TGTGCCAGCAGAAGGGACTCGCAAGAGACCCAGTACTTC. The chain carries TRBV5-4 and TRBJ2-5, with D maybe TRBD2 (6 bases). Trimming left V 5 bases short and J 2 bases short, with 10 bases between. CDR1 and CDR2 (germline): SGHNT, YYREEE (reference sequence). The CDR3 sequence is 13 residues long. The full variable domain, with the rest looked up from reference TRBV5-4 and TRBJ2-5, is ETGVTQSPTHLIKTRGQQVTLRCSSQSGHNTVSWYQQALGQGPQFIFQYYREEENGRGNFPPRFSGLQFPNYSSELNVNALELDDSALYLCASRRDSQETQYFGPGTRLLVL.

This chain connects TRBV7-2 to TRBJ2-5; 8 bases fit TRBD1. This CDR3 comprises 14 residues. The J segment lost 5 bases and the V segment lost 2 bases, leaving 4 bases of the junction unmatched. Looked up from germline, CDR1 is SGHTA and CDR2 is FQGNSA. The CDR3 region is CASSLRTGRETQYF. The CDR3 nucleotides are TGTGCCAGCAGCTTAAGGACAGGGCGGGAGACCCAGTACTTC.

The chain combines TRBV4-2 with TRBJ1-3; 9 nucleotides match TRBD1. Germline V gives CDR1 LGHNA, CDR2 YNFKEQ. CDR3 size: 14 residues. V lost 1 base, J lost 11 bases, and 6 bases stayed unmatched. The CDR3 coding sequence is TGTGCCAGCAGCCAAGGGGACAGGGAAGGCGCCATATATTTT. Its protein product is CASSQGDREGAIYF.

The chain couples TRBV6-2 or TRBV6-3 to TRBJ1-5, with TRBD1 matching 10 bases. V was clipped by 1 base and J by 6 bases; unmatched bases: 12. The CDR3 runs to 18 residues. Germline lookup yields CDR1 MNHEY and CDR2 SVGEGT. CDR3 in DNA: TGTGCCAGCAGTTACTTGTCGCGGGGGACAGGGGTCCTTCAGCCCCAGCATTTT. This sequence encodes CASSYLSRGTGVLQPQHF.

This clone was counted between two and nine times. The J gene is TRBJ1-4, the V gene TRBV18; 7 bases are a match to TRBD1. The V segment lost 3 bases and the J segment 1 base; nucleotides outside the gene matches: 8. The V gene's germline CDR1 is KGHSH and CDR2 LQKENI. CDR3 length: 17 residues. The CDR3 region has the DNA TGTGCCAGCTCACCGACAGGGAGACGCGGAACTAATGAAAAACTGTTTTTT. The encoded protein is CASSPTGRRGTNEKLFF.

V usage is TRBV6-4 and J usage is TRBJ2-5, with TRBD2 identical over 8 bases. The junction had 8 bases not matched to a gene; V was cut back by 7 bases and J by 1 base. Germline loops: CDR1 MRHNA, CDR2 SNTAGT. This CDR3 has 15 amino acids. CDR3 DNA: TGTGCCAGCACCCCCAACGGGGGGGCCCAAGAGACCCAGTACTTC. It encodes CASTPNGGAQETQYF.

The rearrangement joins TRBV7-9 to TRBJ1-6; a possible D gene is TRBD1 (6 bases). The CDR3 extends over 14 amino acids. Trimming stripped 5 bases from V and 9 bases from J, with 14 bases between. Germline CDR1 reads SEHNR; CDR2 reads FQNEAQ (reference sequence). The CDR3 DNA sequence: TGTGCCAGCAGCCCCCGACAGGAAGGTTCACCCCTCCACTTT. Its protein is CASSPRQEGSPLHF.

Concerning this clone: The sample holds other DNA sequences that translate to the same CDR3. The chain carries TRBV7-9 and TRBJ2-7, with D hard to call. The V end lost 5 bases, the J end lost 3 bases, and 5 bases lay between the germline ends. This CDR3 spans 11 amino acids. CDR1 and CDR2 (germline): SEHNR, FQNEAQ (reference sequence). The CDR3 spells CASSPGYEQYF. For the CDR3, the DNA is TGTGCCAGCAGCCCGGGCTACGAGCAGTACTTC.

As DNA, the CDR3 is TGTGCCAGCAGCTCCGGGACAAAGAGCACAGATACGCAGTATTTT. Translated: CASSSGTKSTDTQYF. The rearrangement links TRBV6-5 to TRBJ2-3, with D perhaps matching TRBD1 (6 bases). There are 15 residues in the CDR3. Trimming removed 6 bases at V and 0 bases at J, with 13 bases between. Germline V gene data show CDR1 as MNHEY and CDR2 as SVGAGI.

The chain is built from TRBV7-9 and TRBJ1-1; D remains unclear. The CDR3 is made up of 15 amino acids. Looked up from germline, CDR1 is SEHNR and CDR2 is FQNEAQ (reference sequence). V dropped 5 bases and J dropped 2 bases, with 15 bases sitting between them. CDR3 amino acids: CASSRPGAPNTEAFF. The CDR3 nucleotides are TGTGCCAGCAGCCGACCCGGAGCACCCAACACTGAAGCTTTCTTT.